This T cell receptor (beta chain) was retrieved from a study of PD-1 blockade in classical Hodgkin lymphoma. Study background: Nivolumab was given intravenously to patients at 3 mg/kg every 2 weeks. Study-level findings and limits: With CD4+ cells, TCR diversity rose significantly by C4D1, but not with CD8+ cells. Relapsed/refractory patients reportedly had lower baseline diversity than newly diagnosed patients. It was among complete responders that baseline diversity resembled that of newly diagnosed patients.

Each and every patient relapsed after autologous stem cell transplantation, and patients got differing brentuximab vedotin exposure. This CDR3 has 15 amino acids. Germline CDR1 SGDLS, CDR2 YYNGEE. V dropped 4 bases and J dropped 5 bases, with 15 bases sitting between them. With regard to this clone: Its antigen is undetermined.

Data came from immunoSEQ multiplex PCR; TCRdb stores just in-frame clones and leaves some out. The sample has about 15,000 clones; 86% are singletons. Sequenced here: peripheral blood mononuclear cells (PBMCs), sampled at baseline. The rearrangement links TRBV9 to TRBJ1-4; TRBD1 might be the D (6 bases). This receptor was identified in a human donor with classical Hodgkin lymphoma. The CDR3 protein is CASSPGGWGNEKLFF. The CDR3 DNA sequence: TGTGCCAGCAGCCCTGGGGGCTGGGGAAATGAAAAACTGTTTTTT.